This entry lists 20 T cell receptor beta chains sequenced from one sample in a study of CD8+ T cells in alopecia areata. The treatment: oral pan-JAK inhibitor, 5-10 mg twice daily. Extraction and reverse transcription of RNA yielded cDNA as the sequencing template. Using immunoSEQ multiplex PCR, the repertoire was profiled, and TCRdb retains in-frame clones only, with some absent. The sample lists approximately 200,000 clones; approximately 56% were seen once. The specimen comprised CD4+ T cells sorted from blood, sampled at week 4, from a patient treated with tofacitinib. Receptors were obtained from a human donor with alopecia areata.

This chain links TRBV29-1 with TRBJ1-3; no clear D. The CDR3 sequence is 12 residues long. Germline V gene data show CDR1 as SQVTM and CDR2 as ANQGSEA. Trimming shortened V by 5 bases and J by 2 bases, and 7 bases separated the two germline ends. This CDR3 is CSVHSAGNTIYF. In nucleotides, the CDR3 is TGCAGCGTTCATTCGGCTGGAAACACCATATATTTT.

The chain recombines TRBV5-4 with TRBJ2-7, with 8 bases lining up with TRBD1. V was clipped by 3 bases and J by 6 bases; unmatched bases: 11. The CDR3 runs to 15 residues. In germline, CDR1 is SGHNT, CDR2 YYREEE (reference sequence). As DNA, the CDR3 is TGTGCCAGCAGCTATGGACAGGGCTCCCCCAGCGAGCAGTACTTC. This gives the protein CASSYGQGSPSEQYF.

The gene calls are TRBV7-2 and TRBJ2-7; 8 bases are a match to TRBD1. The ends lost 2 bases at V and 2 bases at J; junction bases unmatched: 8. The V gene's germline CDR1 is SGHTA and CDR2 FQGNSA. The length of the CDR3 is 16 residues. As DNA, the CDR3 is TGTGCCAGCAGCTTACTTGGGGACAGGTTAACCTACGAGCAGTACTTC. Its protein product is CASSLLGDRLTYEQYF.

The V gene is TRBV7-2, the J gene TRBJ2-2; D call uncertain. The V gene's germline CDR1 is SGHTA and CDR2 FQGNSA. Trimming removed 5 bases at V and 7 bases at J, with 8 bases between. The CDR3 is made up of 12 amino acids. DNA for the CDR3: TGTGCCAGCAGCCCCCCGGGCGGGGAGCTGTTTTTT. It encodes CASSPPGGELFF. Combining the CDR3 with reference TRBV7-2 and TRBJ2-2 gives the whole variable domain GAGVSQSPSNKVTEKGKDVELRCDPISGHTALYWYRQSLGQGLEFLIYFQGNSAPDKSGLPSDRFSAERTGGSVSTLTIQRTQQEDSAVYLCASSPPGGELFFGEGSRLTVL.

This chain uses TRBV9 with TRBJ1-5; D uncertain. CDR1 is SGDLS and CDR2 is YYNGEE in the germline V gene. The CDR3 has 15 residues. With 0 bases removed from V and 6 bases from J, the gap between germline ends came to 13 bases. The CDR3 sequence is CASSVGGAGSQPQHF. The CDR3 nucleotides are TGTGCCAGCAGCGTAGGGGGAGCTGGGTCTCAGCCCCAGCATTTT.

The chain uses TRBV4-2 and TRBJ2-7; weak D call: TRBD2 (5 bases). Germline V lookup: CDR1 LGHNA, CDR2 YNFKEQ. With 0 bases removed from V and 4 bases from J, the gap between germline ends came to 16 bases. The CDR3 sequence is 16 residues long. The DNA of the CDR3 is TGTGCCAGCAGCCAAGATGACCAGGCTCCGGGGTACGAGCAGTACTTC. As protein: CASSQDDQAPGYEQYF.

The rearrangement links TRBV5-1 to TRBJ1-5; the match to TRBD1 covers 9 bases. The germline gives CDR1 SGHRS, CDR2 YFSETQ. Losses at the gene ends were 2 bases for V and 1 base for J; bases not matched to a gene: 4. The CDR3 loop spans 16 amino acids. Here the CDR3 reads CASSFHRGPSNQPQHF. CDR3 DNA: TGCGCCAGCAGCTTCCACAGGGGGCCGAGCAATCAGCCCCAGCATTTT.

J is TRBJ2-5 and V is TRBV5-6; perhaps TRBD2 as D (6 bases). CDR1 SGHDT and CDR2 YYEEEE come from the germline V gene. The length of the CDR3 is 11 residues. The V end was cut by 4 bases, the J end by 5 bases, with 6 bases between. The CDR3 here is CASSREETQYF. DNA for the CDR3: TGTGCCAGCAGCCGGGAGGAGACCCAGTACTTC.

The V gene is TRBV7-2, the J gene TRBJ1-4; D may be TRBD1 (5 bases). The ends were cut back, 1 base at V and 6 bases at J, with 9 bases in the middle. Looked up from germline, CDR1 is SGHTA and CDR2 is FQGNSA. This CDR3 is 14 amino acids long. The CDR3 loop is CASSLGGGDEKLFF. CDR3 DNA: TGTGCCAGCAGCTTAGGTGGGGGTGATGAAAAACTGTTTTTT.

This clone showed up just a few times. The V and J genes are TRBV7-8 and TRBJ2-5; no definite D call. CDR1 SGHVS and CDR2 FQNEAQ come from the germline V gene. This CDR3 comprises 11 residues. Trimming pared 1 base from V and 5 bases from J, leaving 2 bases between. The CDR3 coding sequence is TGTGCCAGCAGCTTAGTTGAGACCCAGTACTTC. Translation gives CASSLVETQYF.

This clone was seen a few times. As DNA, the CDR3 is TGCGCCAGCAGCTTAGGGGACAATCAGCCCCAGCATTTT. As protein: CASSLGDNQPQHF. The V and J genes are TRBV5-1 and TRBJ1-5, with D possibly being TRBD1 (5 bases). Germline values: CDR1 SGHRS, CDR2 YFSETQ. There are 13 residues in the CDR3. Trimming stripped 2 bases from V and 3 bases from J, with 6 bases between.

The CDR3: CATRRGGQGFHEQFF. CDR3 coding DNA: TGTGCCACCAGGAGGGGGGGACAGGGGTTCCATGAGCAGTTCTTC. The chain is built from TRBV15 and TRBJ2-1; 10 positions match TRBD1. The V gene end was trimmed by 6 bases and the J gene end by 8 bases; junction bases not matched to a gene: 10. The CDR3 has 15 amino acids. Per the germline V gene, CDR1 is LNHNV and CDR2 is YYDKDF (reference sequence).

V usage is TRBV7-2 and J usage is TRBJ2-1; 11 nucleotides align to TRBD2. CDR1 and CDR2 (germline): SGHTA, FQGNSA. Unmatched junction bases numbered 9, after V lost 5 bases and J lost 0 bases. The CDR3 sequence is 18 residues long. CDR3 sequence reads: CASSPSGSGRASYNEQFF. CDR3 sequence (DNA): TGTGCCAGCAGCCCTAGCGGTAGCGGGAGGGCCTCCTACAATGAGCAGTTCTTC. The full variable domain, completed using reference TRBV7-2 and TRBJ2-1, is GAGVSQSPSNKVTEKGKDVELRCDPISGHTALYWYRQSLGQGLEFLIYFQGNSAPDKSGLPSDRFSAERTGGSVSTLTIQRTQQEDSAVYLCASSPSGSGRASYNEQFFGPGTRLTVL.

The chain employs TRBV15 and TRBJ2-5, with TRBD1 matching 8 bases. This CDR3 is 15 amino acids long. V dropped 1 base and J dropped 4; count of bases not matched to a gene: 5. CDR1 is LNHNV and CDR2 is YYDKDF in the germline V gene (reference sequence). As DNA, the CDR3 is TGTGCCACCAGCAGAGTCGACAGGGGTGGAGAGACCCAGTACTTC. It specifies CATSRVDRGGETQYF.

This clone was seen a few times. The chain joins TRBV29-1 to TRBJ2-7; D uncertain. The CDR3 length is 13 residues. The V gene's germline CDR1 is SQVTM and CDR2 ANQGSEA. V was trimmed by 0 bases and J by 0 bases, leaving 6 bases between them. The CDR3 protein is CSVEDAFSYEQYF. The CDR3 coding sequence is TGCAGCGTTGAAGACGCCTTCTCCTACGAGCAGTACTTC.

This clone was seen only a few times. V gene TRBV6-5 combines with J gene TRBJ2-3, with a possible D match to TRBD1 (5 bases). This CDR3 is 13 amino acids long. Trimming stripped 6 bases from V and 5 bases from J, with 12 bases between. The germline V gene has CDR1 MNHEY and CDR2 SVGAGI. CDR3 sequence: CASSPDSRDTQYF. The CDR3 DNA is TGTGCCAGCAGCCCAGACAGTAGAGATACGCAGTATTTT.

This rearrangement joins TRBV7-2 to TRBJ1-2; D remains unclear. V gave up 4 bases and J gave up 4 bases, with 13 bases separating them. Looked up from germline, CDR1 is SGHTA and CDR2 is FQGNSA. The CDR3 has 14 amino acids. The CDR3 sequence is CASSSPGFPYGYTF. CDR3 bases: TGTGCCAGCAGCTCGCCCGGGTTCCCCTATGGCTACACCTTC.

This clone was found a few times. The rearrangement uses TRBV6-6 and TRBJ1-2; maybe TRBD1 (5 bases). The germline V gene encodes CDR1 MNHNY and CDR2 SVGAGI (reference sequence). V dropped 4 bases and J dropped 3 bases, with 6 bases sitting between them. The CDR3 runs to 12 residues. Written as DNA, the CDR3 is TGTGCCAGCAGTTTGGGGGACTATGGCTACACCTTC. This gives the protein CASSLGDYGYTF.

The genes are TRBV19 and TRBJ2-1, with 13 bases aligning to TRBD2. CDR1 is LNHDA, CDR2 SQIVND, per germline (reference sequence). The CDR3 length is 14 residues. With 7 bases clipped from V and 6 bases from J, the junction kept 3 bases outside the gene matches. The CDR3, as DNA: TGTGCCAGTAAACTAGCGGGAGGGTCCAATGAGCAGTTCTTC. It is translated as CASKLAGGSNEQFF. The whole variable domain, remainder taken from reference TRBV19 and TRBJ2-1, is DGGITQSPKYLFRKEGQNVTLSCEQNLNHDAMYWYRQDPGQGLRLIYYSQIVNDFQKGDIAEGYSVSREKKESFPLTVTSAQKNPTAFYLCASKLAGGSNEQFFGPGTRLTVL.

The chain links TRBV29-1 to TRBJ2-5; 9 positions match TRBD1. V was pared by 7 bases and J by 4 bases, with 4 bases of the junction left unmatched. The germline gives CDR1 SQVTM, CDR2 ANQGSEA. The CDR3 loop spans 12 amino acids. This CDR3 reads CSGAGQGETQYF. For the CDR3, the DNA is TGCAGCGGGGCGGGACAGGGAGAGACCCAGTACTTC.